Described below is a single T cell receptor beta chain sequence and its context. What it binds is not known. This specimen belongs to a study of OX40 agonist ivuxolimab in advanced cancers. Study context: Patients were treated with ivuxolimab, an agonistic anti-OX40 (CD134) antibody. Of mixed ages from about 20 to 80 and averaging around 60 years, the group was about 80% male. Study results and caveats: Blood T cells, both CD4+ and CD8+, expanded clonally by week 6 at 0.1 to 3.0 mg/kg. Averaged across samples, CD8+ T cells carried more expanded clones than CD4+ did.

Data came from immunoSEQ multiplex PCR; TCRdb stores just in-frame clones and leaves some out. The profile shows fewer than 70,000 clones, more than 70% of them singletons. Sequenced here: CD4+ or CD8+ T cells sorted from blood, sampled in a trial of the OX40 agonist ivuxolimab. This clonotype originated in an adult with an advanced solid tumor such as melanoma, head and neck, liver or kidney cancer.

CDR3 protein: CASSLAAGEQYF. The DNA for the CDR3 is TGTGCCAGCAGCTTAGCGGCGGGAGAGCAGTACTTC. The rearrangement joins TRBV11-2 to TRBJ2-7, with D possibly being TRBD2 (6 bases). Trimming took off 1 base at V and 7 bases at J, with 8 bases between the two ends. The germline V gene encodes CDR1 SGHAT and CDR2 FQNNGV. This CDR3 has 12 amino acids.